This TCR beta chain is from a study of blood T cell repertoires in COVID-19. Background on the study: Donors in the United States, Italy and Spain gave samples during acute or convalescent COVID-19. PBMCs, B-cell-depleted T cells, or T cells provided the cDNA or gDNA that made up the material.

V lost 2 bases and J lost 7, with 12 bases in between. CDR1 and CDR2 (germline): MNHEY, SVGEGT. The CDR3 loop spans 14 amino acids. As originally analysed: How many nucleated cells were present was estimated from reference gene primer amplification. Some clones are missing from TCRdb's copy, which holds only in-frame ones; the method was immunoSEQ multiplex PCR. The V and J calls and clone size are taken from that table; D and trimming were inferred from the DNA. This table holds approximately 150,000 clones, more than 80% found once. The sample taken for sequencing was peripheral blood. The receptor was derived from a human donor in a cohort sampled during active COVID-19. This chain joins TRBV6-2 or TRBV6-3 and TRBJ1-5; D may be TRBD1 (5 bases). The CDR3 sequence: CASSYGLGGQPQHF. As DNA, the CDR3 is TGTGCCAGCAGTTACGGCCTGGGGGGACAGCCCCAGCATTTT.